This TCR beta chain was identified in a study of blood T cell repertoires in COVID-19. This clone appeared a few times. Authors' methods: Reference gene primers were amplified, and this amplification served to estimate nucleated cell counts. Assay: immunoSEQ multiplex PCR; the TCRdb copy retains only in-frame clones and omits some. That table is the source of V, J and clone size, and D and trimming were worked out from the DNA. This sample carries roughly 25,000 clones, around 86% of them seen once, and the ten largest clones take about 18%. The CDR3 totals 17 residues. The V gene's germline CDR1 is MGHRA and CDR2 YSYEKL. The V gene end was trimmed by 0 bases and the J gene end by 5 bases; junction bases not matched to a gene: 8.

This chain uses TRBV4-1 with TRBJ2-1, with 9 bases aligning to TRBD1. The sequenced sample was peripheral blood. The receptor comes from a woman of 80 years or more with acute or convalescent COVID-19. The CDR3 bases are TGCGCCAGCAGCCAAGAAGAACAGGGGGCAGGGGACAATGAGCAGTTCTTC. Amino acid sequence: CASSQEEQGAGDNEQFF.